The rows below give T cell receptor beta chains drawn from one sample of a study of OX40 agonist ivuxolimab in advanced cancers. Only in-frame clones appear in the TCRdb table, and some are missing; sequencing was by immunoSEQ multiplex PCR. The sample lists roughly 62,000 clones, less than 85% seen once, with over 3.5% in the top ten. The sequencing used CD4+ or CD8+ T cells sorted from blood, collected in a trial of the OX40 agonist ivuxolimab. Every receptor here comes from an adult with an advanced solid tumor such as melanoma, head and neck, liver or kidney cancer. The CDR3 runs from the conserved cysteine through the conserved F or W. The order of the fields is V gene, D gene, J gene, clone size, CDR3 protein, CDR3 DNA. A D gene is named only where the DNA matches it firmly. Size tells how often a clone was seen (once, few, many) or the class of an expanded clone, and some rows leave it out.

TRBV10-2	TRBD1	TRBJ1-2	NA	CASIGQGARYGYTF	TGCGCCAGCATTGGACAGGGGGCACGGTATGGCTACACCTTC
TRBV18	TRBD1	TRBJ1-5	NA	CASSPGTGINQPQHF	TGTGCCAGCTCACCCGGGACAGGGATCAATCAGCCCCAGCATTTT
TRBV19	TRBD1	TRBJ2-2	NA	CASSGTGHTGELFF	TGTGCCAGTAGCGGGACAGGGCACACCGGGGAGCTGTTTTTT
TRBV5-1	NA	TRBJ1-4	NA	CASSLAGGYNEKLFF	TGCGCCAGCAGCTTGGCTGGAGGGTATAATGAAAAACTGTTTTTT
TRBV28	NA	TRBJ2-7	NA	CASALFGGGGYEQYF	TGTGCCAGCGCCCTATTCGGAGGGGGAGGGTACGAGCAGTACTTC
TRBV10-1	TRBD1	TRBJ2-2	NA	CASSLDRGAGELFF	TGCGCCAGCAGCCTGGACAGGGGGGCCGGGGAGCTGTTTTTT
TRBV10-3	NA	TRBJ2-7	NA	CAIRNSYEQYF	TGTGCCATCAGGAACTCCTACGAGCAGTACTTC
TRBV27	TRBD2	TRBJ2-7	NA	CASSFAGGPGEQYF	TGTGCCAGCAGTTTCGCGGGGGGGCCGGGCGAGCAGTACTTC
TRBV4-1	NA	TRBJ1-1	NA	CASSQGRPVGVRAFF	TGCGCCAGCAGCCAAGGCCGCCCCGTCGGGGTTAGGGCTTTCTTT
TRBV28	TRBD1	TRBJ2-3	NA	CASSLTGTGGTRDTQYF	TGTGCCAGCAGTTTGACCGGGACAGGAGGGACCCGCGATACGCAGTATTTT
TRBV11-2	NA	TRBJ2-1	NA	CASSPQSAYNEQFF	TGTGCCAGCAGCCCCCAATCAGCCTACAATGAGCAGTTCTTC
TRBV5-6	NA	TRBJ1-5	NA	CASSLLVAGDQPQHF	TGTGCCAGCAGCTTGCTTGTGGCAGGGGATCAGCCCCAGCATTTT
TRBV28	TRBD1	TRBJ1-6	NA	CASSSTGLGTLHF	TGTGCCAGCAGTTCGACAGGGTTGGGGACCCTCCACTTT
TRBV6-6	NA	TRBJ1-5	NA	CASSFGRNQPQHF	TGTGCCAGCAGTTTTGGCCGCAATCAGCCCCAGCATTTT
TRBV15	NA	TRBJ2-2	NA	CATSRAAQGSGELFF	TGTGCCACCAGCAGGGCCGCACAGGGTTCGGGGGAGCTGTTTTTT
TRBV7-9	TRBD1	TRBJ2-7	NA	CASSRQGADEQYF	TGTGCCAGCAGCCGACAGGGGGCCGACGAGCAGTACTTC
TRBV2	TRBD2	TRBJ2-5	once	CASSVSGRYQETQYF	TGTGCCAGCAGTGTTAGCGGGAGGTACCAAGAGACCCAGTACTTC
TRBV19	TRBD1	TRBJ2-5	NA	CASSLGTAETQYF	TGTGCCAGTAGTCTGGGGACAGCCGAGACCCAGTACTTC
TRBV7-3	TRBD2	TRBJ2-2	NA	CASSLSGAGAGELFF	TGTGCCAGCAGCTTATCGGGAGCGGGGGCCGGGGAGCTGTTTTTT
TRBV5-6	TRBD1	TRBJ1-1	NA	CASSSLDRENTEAFF	TGTGCCAGCAGCTCCCTCGACAGGGAGAACACTGAAGCTTTCTTT
TRBV19	TRBD1	TRBJ1-1	NA	CASSIVEGAGTEAFF	TGTGCCAGTAGTATAGTAGAGGGGGCTGGAACTGAAGCTTTCTTT
TRBV2	NA	TRBJ2-7	once	CASSVWGPPYEQYF	TGTGCCAGCAGTGTTTGGGGGCCCCCATACGAGCAGTACTTC
TRBV21-1	NA	TRBJ1-3	NA	CASSKAYGQLRGNTIYF	TGTGCCAGCAGCAAAGCCTACGGACAACTGCGAGGAAACACCATATATTTT
TRBV28	TRBD1	TRBJ2-7	NA	CASSLVGTGILGEQYF	TGTGCCAGCAGTTTAGTTGGGACAGGGATTCTGGGCGAGCAGTACTTC
TRBV4-1	NA	TRBJ2-1	NA	CASSQDFQPNSYNEQFF	TGCGCCAGCAGCCAAGATTTCCAGCCCAATTCCTACAATGAGCAGTTCTTC
TRBV2	NA	TRBJ1-5	NA	CASSSPVREVQPQHF	TGTGCCAGCAGTAGCCCCGTCAGGGAGGTTCAGCCCCAGCATTTT
TRBV6-6	NA	TRBJ2-1	NA	CASSYSRDGNEQFF	TGTGCCAGCAGTTACTCAAGGGATGGCAATGAGCAGTTCTTC
TRBV7-3	TRBD2	TRBJ2-7	NA	CASSTREGTYEQYF	TGTGCCAGCAGCACCAGGGAGGGGACCTACGAGCAGTACTTC
TRBV12-2	NA	TRBJ2-4	NA	CASRPWQHETKNIQYF	TGTGCAAGTCGCCCCTGGCAGCACGAGACCAAAAACATTCAGTACTTC
TRBV10-3	NA	TRBJ1-2	NA	CAISDPGGADYGYTF	TGTGCCATCAGTGACCCGGGGGGGGCTGACTATGGCTACACCTTC
TRBV7-9	TRBD1	TRBJ1-1	NA	CASSPVQGAHAEAFF	TGTGCCAGCAGCCCCGTACAGGGGGCCCACGCTGAAGCTTTCTTT
TRBV7-6	TRBD1	TRBJ1-3	NA	CASSPQGAAGNTIYF	TGTGCCAGCAGCCCTCAGGGGGCGGCGGGAAACACCATATATTTT
TRBV13	NA	TRBJ2-2	NA	CASSSLDSPFTGELFF	TGTGCCAGCAGCTCCCTCGACAGTCCTTTCACCGGGGAGCTGTTTTTT
TRBV9	TRBD2	TRBJ2-3	NA	CASSARLAEGTDTQYF	TGTGCCAGCAGCGCCAGACTAGCGGAGGGCACAGATACGCAGTATTTT
TRBV19	TRBD1	TRBJ1-4	few	CASRQTGEGEKLFF	TGTGCCAGTAGACAAACAGGGGAGGGCGAAAAACTGTTTTTT
TRBV18	NA	TRBJ1-2	NA	CASSPGGPIYGYTF	TGTGCCAGCTCACCAGGCGGGCCCATCTATGGCTACACCTTC
TRBV2	NA	TRBJ2-2	NA	CASSEAKGRTGELFF	TGTGCCAGCAGTGAGGCGAAGGGAAGGACCGGGGAGCTGTTTTTT
TRBV7-9	NA	TRBJ1-1	NA	CASSTGLGRRTEAFF	TGTGCCAGCAGCACCGGTTTGGGGAGAAGGACTGAAGCTTTCTTT
TRBV4-1	TRBD2	TRBJ2-2	NA	CASSPSFVGDPGGLFF	TGCGCCAGCAGCCCCTCCTTCGTGGGGGACCCGGGGGGGCTGTTTTTT
TRBV5-4	NA	TRBJ1-2	NA	CASSLDRRQGYTF	TGTGCCAGCAGCTTGGATCGGAGACAAGGCTACACCTTC
TRBV7-8	NA	TRBJ1-1	few	CASSAEGNTEAFF	TGTGCCAGCAGCGCGGAAGGGAACACTGAAGCTTTCTTT
TRBV11-2	TRBD1	TRBJ1-1	NA	CASSLDRTGQKAFF	TGTGCCAGCAGCTTAGATCGAACGGGACAGAAGGCTTTCTTT
TRBV28	TRBD1	TRBJ1-1	NA	CASSPGTGVMNTEAFF	TGTGCCAGCAGTCCAGGGACAGGCGTCATGAACACTGAAGCTTTCTTT
TRBV20-1	NA	TRBJ2-4	NA	CSGGQNIQYF	TGCAGTGGAGGCCAAAACATTCAGTACTTC
TRBV10-3	NA	TRBJ1-4	NA	CAISRGLEEKLFF	TGTGCCATCAGCAGGGGATTAGAGGAAAAACTGTTTTTT
TRBV7-9	NA	TRBJ2-5	NA	CASSLGWDTQETQYF	TGTGCCAGCAGCTTAGGCTGGGACACCCAAGAGACCCAGTACTTC
TRBV28	NA	TRBJ2-7	NA	CASSLWGDSAYEQYF	TGTGCCAGCAGTTTATGGGGGGATTCTGCCTACGAGCAGTACTTC
TRBV19	NA	TRBJ1-3	NA	CASSIGMNSGNTIYF	TGTGCCAGTAGTATCGGGATGAACTCTGGAAACACCATATATTTT
TRBV29-1	NA	TRBJ2-4	NA	CSVGVSGSKNIQYF	TGCAGCGTTGGAGTGTCCGGCAGCAAAAACATTCAGTACTTC
TRBV18	TRBD2	TRBJ2-1	NA	CASSAGTGGYWEQFF	TGTGCCAGCTCAGCCGGGACGGGAGGTTATTGGGAGCAGTTCTTC
TRBV4-1	TRBD1	TRBJ2-6	NA	CASSLQGLGANVLTF	TGCGCCAGCAGCTTACAGGGGCTCGGGGCCAACGTCCTGACTTTC
TRBV15	TRBD1	TRBJ2-2	NA	CATSRVQGARTGELFF	TGTGCCACCAGCAGAGTTCAGGGGGCCCGCACCGGGGAGCTGTTTTTT